Following are 18 T cell receptor beta chains from one sample sequenced in a study of T cells after posttransplantation cyclophosphamide (dated by TCRdb to the mid-2010s). Libraries came from the immunoSEQ multiplex PCR assay. TCRdb obtained this table from immuneACCESS and retained in-frame rearrangements with V and J assigned. These tables miss some clones; where compared with another copy, unresolved V genes account for less than half of the shortfall, and the remainder is unexplained. The table for this sample lists some 47,000 clones; around 83% of them were counted only once. In total, the top ten clones hold 2.8% of the sample. The source material was PBMCs. These receptors were taken from a man aged 25 to 40 with a blood cancer, CMV-positive, and with a related stem cell donor.

The J gene is TRBJ2-1, the V gene TRBV27, with 10 bases lining up with TRBD2. CDR1 MNHEY and CDR2 SMNVEV come from the germline V gene (reference sequence). The CDR3 totals 17 residues. V lost 2 bases, J lost 8 bases, and 12 bases stayed unmatched. The CDR3 DNA reads TGTGCCAGCAGTTTAATGCTCCGAGCGGGAGGGGCGGATGAGCAGTTCTTC. Protein: CASSLMLRAGGADEQFF.

The V and J genes are TRBV14 and TRBJ1-1; no firm D call. CDR1 and CDR2 (germline): SGHDN, FVKESK. The V end lost 0 bases, the J end lost 1 base, and 6 bases lay between the germline ends. This CDR3 is 14 amino acids long. CDR3 sequence: CASSQEVRNTEAFF. The CDR3 nucleotides read TGTGCCAGCAGCCAAGAGGTCAGGAACACTGAAGCTTTCTTT.

V usage is TRBV7-3 and J usage is TRBJ2-3, with 7 positions matching TRBD1. From germline, CDR1 is SGHTA and CDR2 FQGTGA. V was clipped by 5 bases and J by 3 bases; unmatched bases: 8. The CDR3 contains 15 residues. CDR3 sequence reads: CASSLAGGRTDTQYF. Here the CDR3 DNA reads TGTGCCAGCAGCCTGGCAGGGGGTAGGACAGATACGCAGTATTTT.

This clone came up once. This chain uses TRBV6-1 with TRBJ2-6, with a weak D call TRBD2 (5 bases). Per the germline V gene, CDR1 is MNHNS and CDR2 is SASEGT. V lost 2 bases to trimming and J lost 1 base, with 9 bases between them. This CDR3 is built from 16 residues. This CDR3 is CASSENGGSGANVLTF. CDR3 nucleotide sequence: TGTGCCAGCAGTGAAAATGGCGGGTCTGGGGCCAACGTCCTGACTTTC.

This clone showed up just once. V gene TRBV6-8 combines with J gene TRBJ1-5; D call uncertain. CDR1 is MNHGY, CDR2 SAAAGT, per germline. Trimming removed 7 bases at V and 1 base at J, with 17 bases between. The CDR3 runs 16 residues. CDR3 amino acids: CASTTKTPSSNQPQHF. In nucleotides, the CDR3 is TGTGCCAGCACCACAAAGACACCTTCAAGCAATCAGCCCCAGCATTTT.

DNA of the CDR3: TGCGCCAGCAGACGTCCGGGACAGGGGCCTCTAGAGACCCAGTACTTC. It codes for CASRRPGQGPLETQYF. The chain has TRBV5-1 and TRBJ2-5; 10 positions match TRBD1. Germline-derived CDR1 and CDR2 are SGHRS and YFSETQ. This CDR3 is built from 16 residues. Germline trimming cut 5 bases from V and 4 bases from J; bases unmatched to any gene: 11.

The chain is built from TRBV4-1 and TRBJ2-1; tentative D call: TRBD2 (5 bases). Germline V CDR1 and CDR2: MGHRA, YSYEKL. There are 16 residues in the CDR3. V gave up 5 bases and J gave up 6 bases, with 20 bases separating them. CDR3 loop: CASSLASFSNGNEQFF. In DNA form, the CDR3 reads TGCGCCAGCAGCTTGGCTAGCTTTTCGAACGGCAATGAGCAGTTCTTC.

The V call is TRBV30, the J call TRBJ2-1; TRBD2 matches 8 bases. V gave up 0 bases and J gave up 2 bases; unmatched junction bases: 3. The CDR3 extends over 15 amino acids. CDR1 is GTSNPN, CDR2 SVGIG, per germline (reference sequence). The CDR3: CAWSVQAGAYNEQFF. As DNA, the CDR3 is TGTGCCTGGAGTGTACAAGCGGGGGCCTACAATGAGCAGTTCTTC.

The chain has TRBV7-9 and TRBJ1-1; a weak D match, TRBD1 (5 bases). Trimming pared 3 bases from V and 6 bases from J, leaving 14 bases between. The CDR3 consists of 14 residues. The germline V gene encodes CDR1 SEHNR and CDR2 FQNEAQ (reference sequence). Written as DNA, the CDR3 is TGTGCCAGCAGCTTGGGGCTCGGATGGGCTGAAGCTTTCTTT. Residues: CASSLGLGWAEAFF.

J is TRBJ1-5 and V is TRBV18; 8 bases fit TRBD1. Germline V gene sequence: CDR1 KGHSH, CDR2 LQKENI. V shed 4 bases, J shed 8 bases, and the junction held 7 bases outside the gene matches. CDR3 length equals 14 residues. The CDR3 protein is CASSRTGWFEPQHF. The CDR3 region has the DNA TGTGCCAGCTCACGGACAGGGTGGTTTGAGCCCCAGCATTTT.

The chain joins TRBV15 to TRBJ1-3; D is ambiguous. The CDR3 is 13 residues long. V was shortened by 2 bases and J by 9 bases, with 11 bases between the two germline ends. The germline V gene encodes CDR1 LNHNV and CDR2 YYDKDF (reference sequence). The CDR3 DNA reads as TGTGCCACCAGCAGAACGGGAGGAGGCACCATATATTTT. Its protein product is CATSRTGGGTIYF.

The gene calls are TRBV28 and TRBJ2-7, with a possible D match to TRBD1 (6 bases). The CDR3 length is 13 residues. Germline assignment: CDR1 MDHEN and CDR2 SYDVKM. The V and J ends lost 7 bases and 4 bases respectively, with 14 bases between them. Here the CDR3 reads CASTSPGEYEQYF. CDR3 coding DNA: TGTGCCAGCACCTCTCCAGGGGAATACGAGCAGTACTTC.

This clone was picked up one time. V is TRBV2 and J is TRBJ2-1, with TRBD2 identical over 8 bases. The CDR3 extends over 15 amino acids. V lost 4 bases, J lost 3 bases, and 5 bases stayed unmatched. Germline-derived CDR1 and CDR2 are SNHLY and FYNNEI. In DNA form, the CDR3 reads TGTGCCAGCAGTGTTCGGGGACTAGTCTACAATGAGCAGTTCTTC. Protein: CASSVRGLVYNEQFF.

This rearrangement joins TRBV20-1 to TRBJ2-2, with D perhaps TRBD2 (5 bases). V lost 5 bases and J 15 bases, leaving 13 bases between the germline ends. CDR3 size: 10 residues. CDR1 is DFQATT, CDR2 SNEGSKA, per germline (reference sequence). This CDR3 is CSARAVEMFF. In DNA, the CDR3 is TGCAGTGCTCGAGCGGTCGAGATGTTTTTT.

This chain connects TRBV30 to TRBJ1-5; no reliable D call. The germline CDR1 and CDR2 sequences are GTSNPN and SVGIG (reference sequence). The length of the CDR3 is 14 residues. Trimming took off 0 bases at V and 4 bases at J, with 10 bases between the two ends. The DNA for the CDR3 is TGTGCCTGGAGTGTACTGCAAGCTAATCAGCCCCAGCATTTT. Translation gives CAWSVLQANQPQHF.

This clone was found once. The chain employs TRBV7-8 and TRBJ2-7, with D tentatively TRBD2 (5 bases). Trimming stripped 1 base from V and 3 bases from J, with 13 bases between. CDR3 length equals 15 residues. CDR1 SGHVS and CDR2 FQNEAQ come from the germline V gene. CDR3 loop: CASSLVFRGSYEQYF. The CDR3 region has the DNA TGTGCCAGCAGCTTAGTTTTTCGAGGGAGCTACGAGCAGTACTTC.

The sample holds one count of this clone. CDR3: CASSIGGRAYEQYF. The DNA for the CDR3 is TGTGCCAGTAGTATCGGGGGACGGGCCTACGAGCAGTACTTC. The chain links TRBV19 to TRBJ2-7, with a possible D match to TRBD2 (6 bases). Germline CDR1 and CDR2: LNHDA and SQIVND (reference sequence). V dropped 3 bases and J dropped 2 bases, with 11 bases sitting between them. This CDR3 is 14 amino acids long.

The rearrangement uses TRBV29-1 and TRBJ2-7; 8 bases are shared with TRBD2. The V and J ends lost 6 bases and 3 bases, in that order; junction bases with no gene match: 10. The CDR3 spans 14 residues. The germline V gene has CDR1 SQVTM and CDR2 ANQGSEA. This CDR3 reads CSVPISGSIYEQYF. The CDR3 coding sequence is TGCAGCGTGCCCATAAGCGGGAGTATCTACGAGCAGTACTTC.